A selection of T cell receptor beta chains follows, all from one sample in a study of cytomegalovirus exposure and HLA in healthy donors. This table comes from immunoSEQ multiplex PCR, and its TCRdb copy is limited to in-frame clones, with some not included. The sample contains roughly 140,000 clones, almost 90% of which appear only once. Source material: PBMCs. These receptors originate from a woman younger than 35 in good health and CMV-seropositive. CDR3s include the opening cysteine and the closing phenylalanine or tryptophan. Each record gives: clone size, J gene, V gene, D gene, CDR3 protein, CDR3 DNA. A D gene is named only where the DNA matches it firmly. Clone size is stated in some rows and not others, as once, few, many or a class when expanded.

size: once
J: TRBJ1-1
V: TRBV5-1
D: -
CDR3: CASTRIPRARMNTEAFF
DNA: TGCGCCAGCACCCGGATTCCCAGGGCCCGGATGAACACTGAAGCTTTCTTT

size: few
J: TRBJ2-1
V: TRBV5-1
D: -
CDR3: CASSLGWQNEQFF
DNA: TGCGCCAGCAGCTTGGGATGGCAGAATGAGCAGTTCTTC

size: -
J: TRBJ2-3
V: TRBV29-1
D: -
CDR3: CSPRDSSTDTQYF
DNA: TGCAGCCCCCGGGACTCCTCCACAGATACGCAGTATTTT

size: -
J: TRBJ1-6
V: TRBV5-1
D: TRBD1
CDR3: CASSLGTGSSALHF
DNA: TGCGCCAGCAGCTTAGGGACAGGATCGTCGGCCCTCCACTTT

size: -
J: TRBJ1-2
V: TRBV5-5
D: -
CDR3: CASSLDKALDYGYTF
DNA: TGTGCCAGCAGCTTGGATAAAGCACTCGACTATGGCTACACCTTC

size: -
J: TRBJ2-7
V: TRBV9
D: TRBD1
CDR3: CASSRQGAPSYEQYF
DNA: TGTGCCAGCAGCCGGCAGGGGGCCCCCTCCTACGAGCAGTACTTC

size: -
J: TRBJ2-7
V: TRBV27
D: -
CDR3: CASSLGLSYEQYF
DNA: TGTGCCAGCAGTTTAGGACTTTCCTACGAGCAGTACTTC

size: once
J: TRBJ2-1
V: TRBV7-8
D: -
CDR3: CASGEAGPYNEQFF
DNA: TGTGCCAGCGGGGAGGCGGGTCCTTACAATGAGCAGTTCTTC

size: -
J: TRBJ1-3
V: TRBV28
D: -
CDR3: CASSYLSSGNTIYF
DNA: TGTGCCAGCAGTTATCTGAGCTCTGGAAACACCATATATTTT

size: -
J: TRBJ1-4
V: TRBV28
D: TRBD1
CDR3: CASSSNKDRRYATNEKLFF
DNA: TGTGCCAGCAGTTCTAACAAGGACAGGCGATATGCAACTAATGAAAAACTGTTTTTT

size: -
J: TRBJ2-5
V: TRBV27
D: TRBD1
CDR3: CASRDRAQETQYF
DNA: TGTGCCAGCAGAGACAGGGCTCAAGAGACCCAGTACTTC

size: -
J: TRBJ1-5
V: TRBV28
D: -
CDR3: CASNGLWSNQPQHF
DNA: TGTGCCAGCAACGGGTTGTGGAGCAATCAGCCCCAGCATTTT

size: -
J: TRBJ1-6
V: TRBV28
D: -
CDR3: CASLASSYNSPLHF
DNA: TGTGCCAGCTTAGCAAGCTCCTATAATTCACCCCTCCACTTT

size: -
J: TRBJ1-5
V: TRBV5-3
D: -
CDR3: CARSLYMCKGHLCNQPQHF
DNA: TGTGCCAGAAGCTTGTATATGTGTAAAGGACATTTATGCAATCAGCCCCAGCATTTT

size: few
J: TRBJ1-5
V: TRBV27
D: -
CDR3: CASSLSGTAAQPQHF
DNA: TGTGCCAGCAGTTTATCCGGTACAGCGGCTCAGCCCCAGCATTTT

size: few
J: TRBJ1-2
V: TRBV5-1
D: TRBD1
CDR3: CASSPLTGNYGYTF
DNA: TGCGCCAGCAGCCCACTGACAGGGAACTATGGCTACACCTTC

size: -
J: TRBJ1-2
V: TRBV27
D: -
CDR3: CASSPTFGQSYGYTF
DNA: TGTGCCAGCAGCCCAACCTTTGGACAGTCTTATGGCTACACCTTC

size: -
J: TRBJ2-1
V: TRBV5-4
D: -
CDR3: CASSFGAGVDEQFF
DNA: TGTGCCAGCAGCTTTGGGGCAGGGGTGGATGAGCAGTTCTTC

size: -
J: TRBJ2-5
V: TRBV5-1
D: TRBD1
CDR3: CASSPTTGFQETQYF
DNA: TGCGCCAGCAGCCCGACGACAGGGTTCCAAGAGACCCAGTACTTC

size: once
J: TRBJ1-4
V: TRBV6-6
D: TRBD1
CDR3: CASSAFGTGEKLFF
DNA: TGTGCCAGCTCAGCCTTTGGGACAGGAGAAAAACTGTTTTTT

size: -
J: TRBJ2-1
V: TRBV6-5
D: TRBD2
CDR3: CASSSPRREVNEQFF
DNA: TGTGCCAGCAGTTCACCCCGCCGGGAGGTCAATGAGCAGTTCTTC

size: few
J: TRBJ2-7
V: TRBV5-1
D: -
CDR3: CASSLVGTQPDEQYF
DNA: TGCGCCAGCAGCTTGGTCGGGACTCAACCTGACGAGCAGTACTTC

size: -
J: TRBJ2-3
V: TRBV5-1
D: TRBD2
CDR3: CASSSGTRGDTQYF
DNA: TGCGCCAGCAGCTCCGGGACTAGGGGGGATACGCAGTATTTT

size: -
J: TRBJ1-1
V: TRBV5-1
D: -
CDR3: CASSMAMRTEAFF
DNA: TGCGCCAGCAGCATGGCGATGAGAACTGAAGCTTTCTTT

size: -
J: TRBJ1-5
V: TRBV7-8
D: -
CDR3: CASSPVGQGGSQPQHF
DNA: TGTGCCAGCAGCCCCGTCGGGCAGGGCGGGAGTCAGCCCCAGCATTTT

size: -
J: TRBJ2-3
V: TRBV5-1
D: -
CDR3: CASSLEADTQYF
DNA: TGCGCCAGCAGCTTAGAGGCAGATACGCAGTATTTT

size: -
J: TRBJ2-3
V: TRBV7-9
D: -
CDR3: CASSFDRSANTQYF
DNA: TGTGCCAGCAGCTTTGACAGGTCGGCGAATACGCAGTATTTT

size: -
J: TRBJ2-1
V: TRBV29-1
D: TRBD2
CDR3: CSVVRGPGGDEQFF
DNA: TGCAGCGTTGTTCGAGGCCCCGGGGGGGATGAGCAGTTCTTC

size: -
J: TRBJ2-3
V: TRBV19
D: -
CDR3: CASSIEGTSTDTQYF
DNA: TGTGCCAGTAGTATAGAGGGCACAAGCACAGATACGCAGTATTTT

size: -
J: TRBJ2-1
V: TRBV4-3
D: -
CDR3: CASSPKQTSYNEQFF
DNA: TGCGCCAGCAGCCCCAAGCAAACCTCCTACAATGAGCAGTTCTTC

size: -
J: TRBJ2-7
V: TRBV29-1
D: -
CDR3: CSVRDSYYEQYF
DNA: TGCAGCGTTCGGGACTCTTACTACGAGCAGTACTTC

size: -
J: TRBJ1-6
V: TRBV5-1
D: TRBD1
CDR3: CASSFGQGGSPLHF
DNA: TGCGCCAGCAGCTTCGGACAGGGGGGTTCACCCCTCCACTTT